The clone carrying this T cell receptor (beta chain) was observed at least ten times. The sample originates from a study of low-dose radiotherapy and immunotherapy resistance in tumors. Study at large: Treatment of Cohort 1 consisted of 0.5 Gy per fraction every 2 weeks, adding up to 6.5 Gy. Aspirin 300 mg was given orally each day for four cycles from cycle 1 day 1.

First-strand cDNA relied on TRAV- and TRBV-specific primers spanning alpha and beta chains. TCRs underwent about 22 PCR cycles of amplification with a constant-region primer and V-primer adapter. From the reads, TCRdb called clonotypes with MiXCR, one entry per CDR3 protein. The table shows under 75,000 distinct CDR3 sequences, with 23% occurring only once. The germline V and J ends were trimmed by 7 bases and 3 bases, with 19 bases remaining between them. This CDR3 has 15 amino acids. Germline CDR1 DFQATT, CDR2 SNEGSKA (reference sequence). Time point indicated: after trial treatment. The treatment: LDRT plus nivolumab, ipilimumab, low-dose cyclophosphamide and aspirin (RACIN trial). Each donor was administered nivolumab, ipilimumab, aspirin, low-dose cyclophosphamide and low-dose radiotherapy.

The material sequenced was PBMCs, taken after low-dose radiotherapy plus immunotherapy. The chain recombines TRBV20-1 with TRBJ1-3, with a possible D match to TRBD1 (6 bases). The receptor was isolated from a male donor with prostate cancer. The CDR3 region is CSVPDGGGGGNTIYF. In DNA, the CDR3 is TGCAGTGTTCCAGACGGGGGGGGCGGTGGAAACACCATATATTTT.